The following is a T cell receptor (beta chain) sequence with its context. This CDR3 spans 14 amino acids. Germline V CDR1 and CDR2: MDHEN, SYDVKM. V was pared by 6 bases and J by 9 bases, with 17 bases between. The method was immunoSEQ multiplex PCR; TCRdb's version includes in-frame clones alone and lacks a portion of them. Of 200,000 to 250,000 clones listed, 80% to 90% are singletons. In the 2 weeks before study entry, exposed participants met a COVID-19 case, which was PCR-confirmed or clinician-diagnosed. The data stem from a study of blood T cell repertoires in COVID-19. Study-level information: The samples span acute and convalescent COVID-19 from the United States, Italy and Spain. T cells, B-cell-depleted T cells, or PBMCs provided the cDNA or gDNA that served as material.

The source material was PBMCs or T cells enriched from blood (not recorded which). The TCR was taken from a man aged 50 to 59 who had been exposed to COVID-19. The chain is built from TRBV28 and TRBJ2-2, with D maybe TRBD1 (5 bases). CDR3 coding DNA: TGTGCCAGCAGCCAGACCCAGGGTACAAGGGAGCTGTTTTTT. It translates to CASSQTQGTRELFF.